The 7 T cell receptor beta chains below all came from one sample that was sequenced in a study of OX40 agonist ivuxolimab in advanced cancers. Clones were sequenced by immunoSEQ multiplex PCR, and TCRdb holds only the in-frame ones, with some missing. In the table there are about 86,000 clones, more than 80% of which are singletons. The sequences come from CD4+ or CD8+ T cells sorted from blood, collected in a trial of the OX40 agonist ivuxolimab. The source is an adult with an advanced solid tumor such as melanoma, head and neck, liver or kidney cancer.

The rearrangement joins TRBV6-5 to TRBJ2-5; the D gene is possibly TRBD2 (6 bases). The J call is uncertain, as TRBJ2-7 better fits the DNA end. Germline V gives CDR1 MNHEY, CDR2 SVGAGI. The CDR3 loop spans 13 amino acids. The CDR3 region is CASSPGGSYEQYF. The CDR3 region has the DNA TGTGCCAGCAGCCCTGGAGGGTCCTACGAGCAGTACTTC.

The rearrangement uses TRBV11-3 and TRBJ1-2; 9 bases are a match to TRBD1. The germline V gene has CDR1 SGHNT and CDR2 YENEEA. J lost 5 bases, V lost 5 bases, and 15 bases had no gene match. This CDR3 contains 17 residues. CDR3 coding DNA: TGTGCCAGCAGCCCTACGGGGCCCGGGACAGGGATTTATGGCTACACCTTC. It specifies CASSPTGPGTGIYGYTF.

The chain combines TRBV7-9 with TRBJ2-7; 8 positions match TRBD2. The CDR3 spans 15 residues. J lost 2 bases, V lost 2 bases, and 5 bases had no gene match. Looked up from germline, CDR1 is SEHNR and CDR2 is FQNEAQ (reference sequence). The CDR3 loop is CASSLSAAGAYEQYF. CDR3 coding DNA: TGTGCCAGCAGCTTATCGGCAGCGGGGGCCTACGAGCAGTACTTC.

The chain joins TRBV4-1 to TRBJ2-7; D might be TRBD1 (5 bases). The germline V and J ends were trimmed by 1 base and 4 bases, with 11 bases remaining between them. CDR1 is MGHRA and CDR2 is YSYEKL in the germline V gene. This CDR3 has 14 residues. CDR3 sequence (DNA): TGCGCCAGCAGCCAAGTTTCGACAGATTACGAGCAGTACTTC. Residues: CASSQVSTDYEQYF.

The chain has TRBV5-4 and TRBJ2-5; D ambiguous. This CDR3 spans 14 amino acids. V lost 4 bases and J lost 0, with 10 bases in between. Germline lookup yields CDR1 SGHNT and CDR2 YYREEE (reference sequence). This chain's CDR3 is CASSDRGDQETQYF. CDR3 in DNA: TGTGCCAGCAGCGACCGCGGAGACCAAGAGACCCAGTACTTC.

This sequence joins TRBV19 and TRBJ1-1; TRBD1 might be the D (5 bases). Looked up from germline, CDR1 is LNHDA and CDR2 is SQIVND (reference sequence). This CDR3 has 13 amino acids. V was shortened by 7 bases and J by 4 bases, with 13 bases between the two germline ends. The CDR3: CASTHKGFTEAFF. CDR3 DNA: TGTGCCAGTACCCACAAGGGGTTCACTGAAGCTTTCTTT.

This clone was counted a single time. The chain uses TRBV9 and TRBJ2-1; 7 bases map to TRBD1. The V gene's germline CDR1 is SGDLS and CDR2 YYNGEE. V was pared by 3 bases and J by 4 bases, with 7 bases of the junction left unmatched. The CDR3 runs to 15 residues. This CDR3 reads CASSAGTATYNEQFF. The CDR3 nucleotides read TGTGCCAGCAGCGCCGGGACAGCTACGTACAATGAGCAGTTCTTC. Full variable domain (missing parts from reference TRBV9 and TRBJ2-1): DSGVTQTPKHLITATGQRVTLRCSPRSGDLSVYWYQQSLDQGLQFLIQYYNGEERAKGNILERFSAQQFPDLHSELNLSSLELGDSALYFCASSAGTATYNEQFFGPGTRLTVL.